Detailed here is one T cell receptor (beta chain). Additional DNA sequences in this sample encode the identical CDR3. This entry belongs to a study of shared clonotypes between healthy human individuals. TCRdb keeps only in-frame clones here, not all; method: immunoSEQ multiplex PCR. The sample yields a few million clones, around nine tenths seen once. The sample consisted of naive CD4+ T cells sorted from blood. Subset in this sample: CD45RA+ positively selected. The sequence came from a man between 18 and 35 years old in good health.

The CDR3 nucleotides are TGTGCCAGCAGCTTAGAGGGGGGCTATGGCTACACCTTC. It specifies CASSLEGGYGYTF. V usage is TRBV7-2 and J usage is TRBJ1-2, with D perhaps TRBD1 (6 bases). Germline V gene sequence: CDR1 SGHTA, CDR2 FQGNSA. Trimming left V 1 base short and J 4 bases short, with 7 bases between. The CDR3 consists of 13 residues.